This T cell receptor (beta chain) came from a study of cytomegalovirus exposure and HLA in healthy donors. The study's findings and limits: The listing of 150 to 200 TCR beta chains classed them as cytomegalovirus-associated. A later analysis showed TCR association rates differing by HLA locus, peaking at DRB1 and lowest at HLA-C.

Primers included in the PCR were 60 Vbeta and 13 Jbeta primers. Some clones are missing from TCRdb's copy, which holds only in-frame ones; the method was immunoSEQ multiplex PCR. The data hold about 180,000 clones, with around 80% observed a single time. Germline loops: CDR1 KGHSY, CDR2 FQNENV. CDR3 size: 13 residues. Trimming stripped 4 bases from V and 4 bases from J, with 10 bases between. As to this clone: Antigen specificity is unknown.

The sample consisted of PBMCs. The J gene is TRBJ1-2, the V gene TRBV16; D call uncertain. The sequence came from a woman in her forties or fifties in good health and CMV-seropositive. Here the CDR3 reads CASSLVSGYGYTF. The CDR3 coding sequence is TGTGCCAGCAGCCTCGTGAGCGGCTATGGCTACACCTTC.